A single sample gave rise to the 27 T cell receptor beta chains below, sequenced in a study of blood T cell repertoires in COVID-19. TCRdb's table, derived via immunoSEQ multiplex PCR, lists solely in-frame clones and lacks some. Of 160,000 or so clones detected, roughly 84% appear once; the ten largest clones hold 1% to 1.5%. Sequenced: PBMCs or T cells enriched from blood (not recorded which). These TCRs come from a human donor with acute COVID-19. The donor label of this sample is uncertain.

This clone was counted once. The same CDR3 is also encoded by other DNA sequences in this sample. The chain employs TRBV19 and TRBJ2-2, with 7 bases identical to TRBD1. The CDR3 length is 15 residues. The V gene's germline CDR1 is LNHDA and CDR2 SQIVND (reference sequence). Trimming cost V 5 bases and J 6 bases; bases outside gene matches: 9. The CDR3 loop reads CASSVTGVVPGELFF. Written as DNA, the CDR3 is TGTGCCAGTAGTGTTACAGGGGTAGTCCCCGGGGAGCTGTTTTTT.

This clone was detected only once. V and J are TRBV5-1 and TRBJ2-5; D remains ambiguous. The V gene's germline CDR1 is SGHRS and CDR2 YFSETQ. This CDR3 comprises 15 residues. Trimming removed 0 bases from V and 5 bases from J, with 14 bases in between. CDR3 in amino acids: CASSLAVPVEETQYF. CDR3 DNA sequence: TGCGCCAGCAGCTTGGCCGTCCCGGTTGAGGAGACCCAGTACTTC. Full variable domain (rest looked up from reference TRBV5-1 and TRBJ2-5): KAGVTQTPRYLIKTRGQQVTLSCSPISGHRSVSWYQQTPGQGLQFLFEYFSETQRNKGNFPGRFSGRQFSNSRSEMNVSTLELGDSALYLCASSLAVPVEETQYFGPGTRLLVL.

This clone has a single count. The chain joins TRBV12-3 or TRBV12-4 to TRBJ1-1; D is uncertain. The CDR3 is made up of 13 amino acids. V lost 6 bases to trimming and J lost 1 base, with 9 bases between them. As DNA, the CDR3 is TGTGCCAGCAGCCCCCTTCGGAACACTGAAGCTTTCTTT. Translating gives CASSPLRNTEAFF.

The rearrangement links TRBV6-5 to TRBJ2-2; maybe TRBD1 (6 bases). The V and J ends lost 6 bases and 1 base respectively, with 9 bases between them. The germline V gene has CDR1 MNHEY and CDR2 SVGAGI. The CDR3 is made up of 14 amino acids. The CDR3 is CASSQTGNTGELFF. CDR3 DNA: TGTGCCAGCAGCCAGACAGGGAACACCGGGGAGCTGTTTTTT.

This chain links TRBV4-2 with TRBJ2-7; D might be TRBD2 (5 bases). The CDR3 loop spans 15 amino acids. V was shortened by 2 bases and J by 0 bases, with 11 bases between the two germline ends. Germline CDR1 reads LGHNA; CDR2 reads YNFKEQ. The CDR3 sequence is CASSQSSGGSYEQYF. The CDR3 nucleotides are TGTGCCAGCAGCCAAAGCTCCGGAGGCTCCTACGAGCAGTACTTC.

In nucleotides, the CDR3 is TGTGCCAGCAGGACTTTTTCGGGTGGCTACACCTTC. This gives the protein CASRTFSGGYTF. The gene calls are TRBV7-9 and TRBJ1-2, with no clear D. The ends were cut back, 6 bases at V and 7 bases at J, with 12 bases in the middle. Germline CDR1 SEHNR, CDR2 FQNEAQ (reference sequence). The CDR3 has 12 amino acids.

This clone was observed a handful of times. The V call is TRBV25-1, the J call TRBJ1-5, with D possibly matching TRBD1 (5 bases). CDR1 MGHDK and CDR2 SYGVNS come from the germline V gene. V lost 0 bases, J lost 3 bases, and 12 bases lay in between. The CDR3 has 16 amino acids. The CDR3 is CASSEYAGDDNQPQHF. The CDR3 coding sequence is TGTGCCAGCAGTGAATACGCGGGGGATGACAATCAGCCCCAGCATTTT. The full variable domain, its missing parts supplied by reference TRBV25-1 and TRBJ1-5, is EADIYQTPRYLVIGTGKKITLECSQTMGHDKMYWYQQDPGMELHLIHYSYGVNSTEKGDLSSESTVSRIRTEHFPLTLESARPSHTSQYLCASSEYAGDDNQPQHFGDGTRLSIL.

CDR3 sequence: CASSPSAETQYF. CDR3 bases: TGTGCCAGCAGCCCTTCCGCGGAGACCCAGTACTTC. The rearrangement uses TRBV5-5 and TRBJ2-5; D not resolved. This CDR3 has 12 residues. Germline CDR1 SGHKS, CDR2 YYEKEE (reference sequence). Trimming took 4 bases from V and 5 from J, leaving 9 bases between them.

The CDR3 region is CASSFSGGTDTQYF. For the CDR3, the DNA is TGTGCCAGCAGCTTTAGCGGGGGAACAGATACGCAGTATTTT. This rearrangement joins TRBV7-3 to TRBJ2-3, with 9 bases matching TRBD2. After removal of 3 bases from V and 3 bases from J, the junction contained 1 base not matched to a gene. The germline V gene has CDR1 SGHTA and CDR2 FQGTGA. CDR3 length: 14 residues.

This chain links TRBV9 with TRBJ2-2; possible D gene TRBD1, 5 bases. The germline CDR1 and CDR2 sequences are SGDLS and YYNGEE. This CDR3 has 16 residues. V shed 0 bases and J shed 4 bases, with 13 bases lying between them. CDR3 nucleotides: TGTGCCAGCAGCGTAGGGGCAGGGCACCTCACCGGGGAGCTGTTTTTT. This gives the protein CASSVGAGHLTGELFF.

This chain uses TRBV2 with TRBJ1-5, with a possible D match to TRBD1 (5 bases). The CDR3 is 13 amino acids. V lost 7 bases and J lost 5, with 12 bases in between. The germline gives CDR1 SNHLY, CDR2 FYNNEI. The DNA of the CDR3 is TGTGCCAGCACTGTGGGGGGGGATCAGCCCCAGCATTTT. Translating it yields CASTVGGDQPQHF.

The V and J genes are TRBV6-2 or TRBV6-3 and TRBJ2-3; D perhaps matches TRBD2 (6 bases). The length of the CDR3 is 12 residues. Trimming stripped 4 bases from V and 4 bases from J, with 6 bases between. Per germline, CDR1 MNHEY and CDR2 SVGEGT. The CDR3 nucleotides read TGTGCCAGCAGTTCGGGGGCAGATACGCAGTATTTT. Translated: CASSSGADTQYF.

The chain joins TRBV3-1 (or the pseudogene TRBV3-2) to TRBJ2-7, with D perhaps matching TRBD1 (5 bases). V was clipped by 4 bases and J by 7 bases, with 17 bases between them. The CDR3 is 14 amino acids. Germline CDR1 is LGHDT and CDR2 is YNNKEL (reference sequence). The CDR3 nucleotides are TGTGCCAGCAGCCTCTCGGACAATTTGGGGGAGCAGTACTTC. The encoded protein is CASSLSDNLGEQYF.

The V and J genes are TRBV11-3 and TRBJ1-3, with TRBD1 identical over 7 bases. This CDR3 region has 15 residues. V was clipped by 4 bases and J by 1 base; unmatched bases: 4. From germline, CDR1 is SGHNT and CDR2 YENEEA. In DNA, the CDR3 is TGTGCCAGCAGCTCAACAGGGGCTTCTGGAAACACCATATATTTT. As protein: CASSSTGASGNTIYF.

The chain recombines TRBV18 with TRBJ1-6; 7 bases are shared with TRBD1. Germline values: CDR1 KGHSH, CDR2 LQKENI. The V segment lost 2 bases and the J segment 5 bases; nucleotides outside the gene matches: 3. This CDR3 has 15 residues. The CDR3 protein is CASSPRGQDNSPLHF. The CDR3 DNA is TGTGCCAGCTCACCAAGGGGGCAGGATAATTCACCCCTCCACTTT.

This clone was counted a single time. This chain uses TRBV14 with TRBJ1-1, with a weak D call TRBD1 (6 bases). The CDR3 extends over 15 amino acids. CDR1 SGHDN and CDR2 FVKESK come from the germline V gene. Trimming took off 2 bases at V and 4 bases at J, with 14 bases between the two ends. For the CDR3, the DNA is TGTGCCAGCAGCCAAAGAACAGGGCGGGCCACTGAAGCTTTCTTT. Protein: CASSQRTGRATEAFF.

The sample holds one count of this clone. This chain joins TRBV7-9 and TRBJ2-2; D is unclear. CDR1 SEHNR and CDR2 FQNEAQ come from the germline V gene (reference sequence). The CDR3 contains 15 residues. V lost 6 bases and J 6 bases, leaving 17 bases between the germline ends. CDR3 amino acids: CASSHSPRFAGELFF. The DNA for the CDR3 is TGTGCCAGCAGTCACTCGCCGCGATTTGCCGGGGAGCTGTTTTTT.

CDR3 sequence (DNA): TGTGCCAGCAGTGAGAGGCTAGCGGGTCCCTACAATGAGCAGTTCTTC. As protein: CASSERLAGPYNEQFF. This chain links TRBV2 with TRBJ2-1, with 8 bases lining up with TRBD2. Germline assignment: CDR1 SNHLY and CDR2 FYNNEI. CDR3 size: 16 residues. The V and J ends lost 3 bases and 2 bases, in that order; junction bases with no gene match: 6.

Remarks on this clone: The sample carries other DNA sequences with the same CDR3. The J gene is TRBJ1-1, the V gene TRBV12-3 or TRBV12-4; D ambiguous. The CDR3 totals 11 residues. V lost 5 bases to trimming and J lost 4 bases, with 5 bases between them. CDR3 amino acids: CASSRGTEAFF. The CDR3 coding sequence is TGTGCCAGCAGTCGGGGCACTGAAGCTTTCTTT.

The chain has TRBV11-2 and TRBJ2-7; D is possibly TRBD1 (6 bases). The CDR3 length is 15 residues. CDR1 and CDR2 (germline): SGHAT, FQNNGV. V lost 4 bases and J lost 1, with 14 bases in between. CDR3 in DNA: TGTGCCAGCAGCTCCGCCTGGGACACTTCCTACGAGCAGTACTTC. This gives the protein CASSSAWDTSYEQYF.

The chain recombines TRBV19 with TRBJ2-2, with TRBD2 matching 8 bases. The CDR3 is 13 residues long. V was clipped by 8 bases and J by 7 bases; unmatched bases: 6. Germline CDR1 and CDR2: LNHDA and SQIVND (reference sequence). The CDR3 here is CASYTGGSGELFF. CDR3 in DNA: TGTGCCAGTTATACGGGGGGGAGCGGGGAGCTGTTTTTT.

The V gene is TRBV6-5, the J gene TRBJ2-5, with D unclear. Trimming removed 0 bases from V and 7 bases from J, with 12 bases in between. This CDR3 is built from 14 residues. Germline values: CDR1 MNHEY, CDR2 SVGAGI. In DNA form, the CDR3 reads TGTGCCAGCAGTTACTCGGCGTCCTCGGGGACCCAGTACTTC. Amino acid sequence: CASSYSASSGTQYF.

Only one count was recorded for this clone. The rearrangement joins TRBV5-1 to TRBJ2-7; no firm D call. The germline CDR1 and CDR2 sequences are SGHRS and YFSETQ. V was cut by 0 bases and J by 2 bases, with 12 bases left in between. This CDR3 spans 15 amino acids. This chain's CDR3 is CASSLGSVGPYEQYF. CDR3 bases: TGCGCCAGCAGCTTGGGTTCGGTGGGCCCCTACGAGCAGTACTTC.

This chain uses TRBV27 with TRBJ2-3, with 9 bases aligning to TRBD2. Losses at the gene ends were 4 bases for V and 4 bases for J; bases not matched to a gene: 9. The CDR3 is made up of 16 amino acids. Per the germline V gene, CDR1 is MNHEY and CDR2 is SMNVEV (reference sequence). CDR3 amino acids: CASSWSGTSIPDTQYF. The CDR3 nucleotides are TGTGCCAGCAGTTGGTCCGGGACTAGCATCCCAGATACGCAGTATTTT.

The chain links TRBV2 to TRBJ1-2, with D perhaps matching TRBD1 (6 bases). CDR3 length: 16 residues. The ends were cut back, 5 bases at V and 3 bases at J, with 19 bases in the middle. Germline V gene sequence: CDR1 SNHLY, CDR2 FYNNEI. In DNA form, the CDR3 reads TGTGCCAGCAGTCGAACAGGGAAAGGATTAGACTATGGCTACACCTTC. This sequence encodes CASSRTGKGLDYGYTF.

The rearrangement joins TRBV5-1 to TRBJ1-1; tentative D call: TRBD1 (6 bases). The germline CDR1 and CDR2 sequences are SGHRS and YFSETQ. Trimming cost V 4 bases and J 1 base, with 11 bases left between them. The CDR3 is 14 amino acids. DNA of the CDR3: TGCGCCAGCAGCCCCCAGGGGCCGAACACTGAAGCTTTCTTT. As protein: CASSPQGPNTEAFF.

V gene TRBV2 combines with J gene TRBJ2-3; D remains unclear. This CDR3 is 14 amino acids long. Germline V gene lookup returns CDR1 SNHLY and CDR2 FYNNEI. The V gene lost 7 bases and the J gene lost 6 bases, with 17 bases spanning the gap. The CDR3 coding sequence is TGTGCCAGCAATGACCCACGCGCTGTGGATACGCAGTATTTT. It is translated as CASNDPRAVDTQYF.